These 5 T cell receptor beta chains came from one sample sequenced in a study of response to subunit inactivated influenza vaccine. TCRdb passed the RT-PCR reads through MiXCR, listing each CDR3 protein once. The data hold hundreds of thousands of distinct CDR3 sequences, with around 14% observed a single time. Sequenced here: PBMCs from blood, sampled around 14 days before vaccination. All receptors derive from a man aged 50-60 years who received an inactivated influenza vaccine.

The CDR3 nucleotides read TGTGCCAGCAGCGCGGGACAGAGCGCTGAAGCTTTCTTT. It encodes CASSAGQSAEAFF. The genes are TRBV7-9 and TRBJ1-1, with 7 bases lining up with TRBD1. The CDR3 runs to 13 residues. With V trimmed by 5 bases and J by 6 bases, 6 bases remained unmatched. Germline CDR1 SEHNR, CDR2 FQNEAQ (reference sequence).

This clonotype has more than one count but fewer than ten. This sequence joins TRBV27 and TRBJ2-2; 7 bases match TRBD2. This CDR3 is built from 16 residues. Germline values: CDR1 MNHEY, CDR2 SMNVEV (reference sequence). J gave up 0 bases and V 2 bases, and 3 bases lay outside the gene matches. The CDR3 loop reads CASSLRRGTNTGELFF. As DNA, the CDR3 is TGTGCCAGCAGTTTACGGCGGGGGACGAACACCGGGGAGCTGTTTTTT.

Many counts were recorded for this clonotype. This chain joins TRBV29-1 and TRBJ2-7; no definite D call. V was pared by 5 bases and J by 2 bases, with 7 bases between. Germline-derived CDR1 and CDR2 are SQVTM and ANQGSEA. The length of the CDR3 is 11 residues. The CDR3 region is CSVIVPYEQYF. The CDR3, as DNA: TGCAGCGTTATAGTACCCTACGAGCAGTACTTC.

Ten or more counts support this clonotype. The chain links TRBV5-1 to TRBJ2-2; no clear D gene. Germline V gene data show CDR1 as SGHRS and CDR2 as YFSETQ. Trimming shortened V by 3 bases and J by 8 bases, and 5 bases separated the two germline ends. This CDR3 contains 11 residues. DNA of the CDR3: TGCGCCAGCAGCTCCACAGGGGAGCTGTTTTTT. Protein product: CASSSTGELFF.

The sample holds a few counts of this clonotype. V is TRBV12-3 or TRBV12-4 and J is TRBJ2-2; perhaps D is TRBD1 or TRBD2 (5 bases each). The CDR3 runs to 14 residues. V was trimmed by 6 bases and J by 4 bases, leaving 12 bases between them. The DNA for the CDR3 is TGTGCCAGCAGAGGGACGTGGACCACCGGGGAGCTGTTTTTT. This sequence encodes CASRGTWTTGELFF.